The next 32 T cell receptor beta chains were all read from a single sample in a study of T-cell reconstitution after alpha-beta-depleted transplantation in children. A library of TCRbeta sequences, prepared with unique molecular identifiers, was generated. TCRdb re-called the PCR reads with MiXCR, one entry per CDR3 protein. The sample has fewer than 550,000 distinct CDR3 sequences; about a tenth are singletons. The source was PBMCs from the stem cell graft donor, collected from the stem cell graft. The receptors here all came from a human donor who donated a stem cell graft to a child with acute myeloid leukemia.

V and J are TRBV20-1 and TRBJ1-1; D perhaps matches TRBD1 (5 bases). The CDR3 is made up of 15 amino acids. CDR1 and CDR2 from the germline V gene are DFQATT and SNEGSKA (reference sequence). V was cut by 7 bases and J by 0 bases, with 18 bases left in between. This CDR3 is CSVRSPTTVNTEAFF. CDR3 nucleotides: TGCAGTGTCAGGTCCCCGACGACAGTGAACACTGAAGCTTTCTTT.

The CDR3 sequence is CASSYSGVYQETQYF. CDR3 coding DNA: TGTGCCAGCAGCTACAGCGGGGTATACCAAGAGACCCAGTACTTC. The chain uses TRBV9 and TRBJ2-5, with TRBD2 identical over 7 bases. This CDR3 has 15 amino acids. V shed 4 bases and J 0 bases; nucleotides not matched to a gene: 6. CDR1 and CDR2 from the germline V gene are SGDLS and YYNGEE.

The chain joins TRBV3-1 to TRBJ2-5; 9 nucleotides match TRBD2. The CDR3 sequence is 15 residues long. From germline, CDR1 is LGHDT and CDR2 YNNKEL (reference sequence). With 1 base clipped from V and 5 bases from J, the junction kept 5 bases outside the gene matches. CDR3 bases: TGTGCCAGCAGCCAAGTCGGTAGCGGGAGTGAGACCCAGTACTTC. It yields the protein CASSQVGSGSETQYF.

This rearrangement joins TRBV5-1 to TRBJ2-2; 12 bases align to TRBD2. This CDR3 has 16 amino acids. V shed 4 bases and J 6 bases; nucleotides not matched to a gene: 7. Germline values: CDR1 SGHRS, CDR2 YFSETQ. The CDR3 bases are TGCGCCAGCAGCCGGACTAGCGGGAATCAGGCCGGGGAGCTGTTTTTT. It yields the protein CASSRTSGNQAGELFF. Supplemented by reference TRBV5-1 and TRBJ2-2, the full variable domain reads KAGVTQTPRYLIKTRGQQVTLSCSPISGHRSVSWYQQTPGQGLQFLFEYFSETQRNKGNFPGRFSGRQFSNSRSEMNVSTLELGDSALYLCASSRTSGNQAGELFFGEGSRLTVL.

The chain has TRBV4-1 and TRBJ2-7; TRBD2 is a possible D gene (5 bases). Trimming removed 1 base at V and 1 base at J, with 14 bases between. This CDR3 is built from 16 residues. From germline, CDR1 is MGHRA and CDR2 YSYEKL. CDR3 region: CASSQVVGGPSYEQYF. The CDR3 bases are TGCGCCAGCAGCCAAGTCGTGGGCGGGCCTTCCTACGAGCAGTACTTC.

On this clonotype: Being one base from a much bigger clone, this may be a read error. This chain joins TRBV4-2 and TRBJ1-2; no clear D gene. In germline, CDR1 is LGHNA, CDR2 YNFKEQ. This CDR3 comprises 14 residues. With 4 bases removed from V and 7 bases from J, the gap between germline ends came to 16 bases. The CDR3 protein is CASSPGLISSGYTF. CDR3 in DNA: TGTGCCAGCAGCCCAGGACTGATAAGTTCTGGCTACACCTTC.

The CDR3 DNA reads as TGCGCCAGCGGACAGGGACTAGCGGGGGGTGCTACCACAGATACGCAGTATTTT. Residues: CASGQGLAGGATTDTQYF. This chain uses TRBV10-2 with TRBJ2-3; 15 bases are a match to TRBD2. CDR1 and CDR2 from the germline V gene are WSHSY and SAAADI. V lost 8 bases to trimming and J lost 2 bases; unmatched junction nucleotides: 11. The length of the CDR3 is 18 residues.

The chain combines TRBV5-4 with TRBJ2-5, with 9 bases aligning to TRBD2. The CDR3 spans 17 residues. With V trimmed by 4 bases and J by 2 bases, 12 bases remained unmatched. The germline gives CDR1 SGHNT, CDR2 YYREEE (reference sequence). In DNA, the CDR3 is TGTGCCAGCAGCCCCCGGACTAGCGAGATTCCACAAGAGACCCAGTACTTC. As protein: CASSPRTSEIPQETQYF.

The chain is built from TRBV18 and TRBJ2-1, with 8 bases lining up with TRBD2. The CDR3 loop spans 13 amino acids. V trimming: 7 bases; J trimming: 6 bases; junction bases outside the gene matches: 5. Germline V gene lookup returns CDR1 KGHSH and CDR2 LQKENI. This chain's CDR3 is CASFTSGSNEQFF. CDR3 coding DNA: TGTGCCAGCTTTACCAGCGGGAGCAATGAGCAGTTCTTC.

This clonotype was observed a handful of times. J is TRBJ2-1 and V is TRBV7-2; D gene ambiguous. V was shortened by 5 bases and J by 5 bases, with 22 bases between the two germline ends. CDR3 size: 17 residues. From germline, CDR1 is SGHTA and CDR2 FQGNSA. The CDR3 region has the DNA TGTGCCAGCAGCCCTTTAGCAGAAATATTACGAAACAATGAGCAGTTCTTC. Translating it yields CASSPLAEILRNNEQFF.

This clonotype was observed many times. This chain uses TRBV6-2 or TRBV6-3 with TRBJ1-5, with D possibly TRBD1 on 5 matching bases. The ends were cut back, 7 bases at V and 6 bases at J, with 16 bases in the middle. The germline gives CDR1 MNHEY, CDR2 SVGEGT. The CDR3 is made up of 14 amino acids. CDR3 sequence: CASNRGVAGQPQHF. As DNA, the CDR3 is TGTGCCAGCAACAGAGGGGTAGCAGGTCAGCCCCAGCATTTT.

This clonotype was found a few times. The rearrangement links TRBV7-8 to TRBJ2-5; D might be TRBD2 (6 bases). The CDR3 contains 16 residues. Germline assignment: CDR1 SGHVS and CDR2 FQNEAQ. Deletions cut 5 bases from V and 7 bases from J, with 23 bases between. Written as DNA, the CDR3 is TGTGCCAGCAGCGAACTACGGGGGTTGTCGGAGGCGACCCAGTACTTC. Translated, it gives CASSELRGLSEATQYF.

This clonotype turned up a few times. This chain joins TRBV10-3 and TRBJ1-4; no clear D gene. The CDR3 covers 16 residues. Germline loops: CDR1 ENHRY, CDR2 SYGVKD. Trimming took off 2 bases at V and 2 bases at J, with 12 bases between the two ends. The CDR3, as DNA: TGTGCCATCAGTGAGGGCCGCACGGTCACTAATGAAAAACTGTTTTTT. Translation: CAISEGRTVTNEKLFF.

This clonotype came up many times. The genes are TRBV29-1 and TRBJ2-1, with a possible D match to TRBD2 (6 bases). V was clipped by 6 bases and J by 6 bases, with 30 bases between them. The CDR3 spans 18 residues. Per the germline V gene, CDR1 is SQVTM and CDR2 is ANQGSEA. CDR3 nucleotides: TGCAGCGTGACCTACTACTATCGGTCTTACGGGGGTGGCAATGAGCAGTTCTTC. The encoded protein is CSVTYYYRSYGGGNEQFF.

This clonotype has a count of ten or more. The CDR3 DNA sequence: TGTGCCAGCAGTTATTCGAGGCGGGGACAGGGGCACACTGAAGCTTTCTTT. This codes for CASSYSRRGQGHTEAFF. The V and J genes are TRBV6-5 and TRBJ1-1; 10 bases are a match to TRBD1. The CDR3 is made up of 17 amino acids. The V gene end was trimmed by 3 bases and the J gene end by 3 bases; junction bases not matched to a gene: 10. Germline CDR1 MNHEY, CDR2 SVGAGI.

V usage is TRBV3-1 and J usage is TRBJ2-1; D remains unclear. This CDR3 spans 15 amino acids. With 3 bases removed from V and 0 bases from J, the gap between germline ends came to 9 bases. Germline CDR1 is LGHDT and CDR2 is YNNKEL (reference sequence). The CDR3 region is CASSHSRSSYNEQFF. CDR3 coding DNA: TGTGCCAGCAGCCATTCTCGGAGCTCCTACAATGAGCAGTTCTTC.

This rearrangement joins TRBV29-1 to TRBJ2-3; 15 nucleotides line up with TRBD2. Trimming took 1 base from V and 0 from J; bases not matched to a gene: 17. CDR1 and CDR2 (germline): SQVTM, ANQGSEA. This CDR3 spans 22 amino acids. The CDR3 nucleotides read TGCAGCGTTGAAGGGCCGACGGGACTAGCGGGGGGCCCCACGACTAGCACAGATACGCAGTATTTT. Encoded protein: CSVEGPTGLAGGPTTSTDTQYF.

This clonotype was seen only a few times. DNA of the CDR3: TGTGCCAGCAGCCTCATGGCGGGGGACGAGCAGTTCTTC. Encoded protein: CASSLMAGDEQFF. The chain is built from TRBV7-3 and TRBJ2-1; 7 nucleotides match TRBD2. This CDR3 region has 13 residues. Germline loops: CDR1 SGHTA, CDR2 FQGTGA. With V trimmed by 5 bases and J by 10 bases, 8 bases remained unmatched.

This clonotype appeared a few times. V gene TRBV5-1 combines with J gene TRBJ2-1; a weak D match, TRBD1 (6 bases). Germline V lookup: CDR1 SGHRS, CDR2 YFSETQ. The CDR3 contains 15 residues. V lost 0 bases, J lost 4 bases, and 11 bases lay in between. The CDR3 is CASSLVGQSYNEQFF. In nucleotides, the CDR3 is TGCGCCAGCAGCTTGGTTGGACAGAGTTACAATGAGCAGTTCTTC.

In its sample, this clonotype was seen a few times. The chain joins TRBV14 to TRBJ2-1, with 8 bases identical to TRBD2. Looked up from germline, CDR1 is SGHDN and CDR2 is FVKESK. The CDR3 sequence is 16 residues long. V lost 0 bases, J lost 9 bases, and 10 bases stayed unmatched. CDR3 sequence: CASSQETGGYFLEQFF. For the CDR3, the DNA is TGTGCCAGCAGCCAAGAAACGGGGGGGTATTTTCTTGAGCAGTTCTTC.

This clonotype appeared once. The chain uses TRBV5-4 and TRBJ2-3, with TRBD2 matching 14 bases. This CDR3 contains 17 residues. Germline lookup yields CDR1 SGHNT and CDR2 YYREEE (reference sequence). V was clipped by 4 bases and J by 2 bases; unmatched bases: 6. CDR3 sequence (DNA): TGTGCCAGCAGCGCCGGGACTAGCGGGAGAAACACAGATACGCAGTATTTT. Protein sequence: CASSAGTSGRNTDTQYF.

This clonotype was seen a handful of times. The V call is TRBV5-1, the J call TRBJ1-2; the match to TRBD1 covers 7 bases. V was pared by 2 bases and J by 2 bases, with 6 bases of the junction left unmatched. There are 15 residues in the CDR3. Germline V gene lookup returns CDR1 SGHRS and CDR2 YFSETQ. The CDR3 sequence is CASSLLGQDNYGYTF. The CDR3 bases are TGCGCCAGCAGCTTATTAGGACAGGACAACTATGGCTACACCTTC. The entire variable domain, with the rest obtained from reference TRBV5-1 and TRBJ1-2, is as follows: KAGVTQTPRYLIKTRGQQVTLSCSPISGHRSVSWYQQTPGQGLQFLFEYFSETQRNKGNFPGRFSGRQFSNSRSEMNVSTLELGDSALYLCASSLLGQDNYGYTFGSGTRLTVV.

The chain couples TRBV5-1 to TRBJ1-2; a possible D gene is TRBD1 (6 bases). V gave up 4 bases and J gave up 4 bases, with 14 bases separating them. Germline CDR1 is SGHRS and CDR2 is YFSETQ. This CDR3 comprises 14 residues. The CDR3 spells CASSNQGGGYGYTF. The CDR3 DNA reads TGCGCCAGCAGCAACCAGGGAGGGGGCTATGGCTACACCTTC.

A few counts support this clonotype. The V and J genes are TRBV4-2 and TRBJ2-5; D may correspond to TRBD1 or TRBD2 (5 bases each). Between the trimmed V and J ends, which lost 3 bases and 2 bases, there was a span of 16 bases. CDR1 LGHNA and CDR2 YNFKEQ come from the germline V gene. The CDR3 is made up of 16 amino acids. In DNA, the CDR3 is TGTGCCAGCAGCCAGAGGGACCGGGGCGTACAAGAGACCCAGTACTTC. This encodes CASSQRDRGVQETQYF.

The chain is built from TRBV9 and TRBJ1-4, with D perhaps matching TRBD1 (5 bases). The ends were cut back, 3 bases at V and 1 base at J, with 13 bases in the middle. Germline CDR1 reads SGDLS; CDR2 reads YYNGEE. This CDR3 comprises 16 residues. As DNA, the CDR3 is TGTGCCAGCAGCGACAACCCCAGGGTAACTAATGAAAAACTGTTTTTT. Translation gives CASSDNPRVTNEKLFF.

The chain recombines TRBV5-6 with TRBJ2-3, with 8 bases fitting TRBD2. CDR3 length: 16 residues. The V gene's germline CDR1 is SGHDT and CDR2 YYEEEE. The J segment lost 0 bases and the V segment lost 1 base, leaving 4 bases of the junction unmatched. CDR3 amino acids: CASSLLLAGSTDTQYF. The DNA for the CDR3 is TGTGCCAGCAGCTTGCTGCTAGCGGGTAGCACAGATACGCAGTATTTT.

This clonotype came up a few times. CDR3 coding DNA: TGCAGTGCTCCCAAAGGGGCCGGAATTGGCAATCAGCCCCAGCATTTT. It yields the protein CSAPKGAGIGNQPQHF. The rearrangement joins TRBV20-1 to TRBJ1-5, with D perhaps TRBD1 (5 bases). CDR3 length: 16 amino acids. Germline lookup yields CDR1 DFQATT and CDR2 SNEGSKA (reference sequence). Between the trimmed V and J ends, which lost 5 bases and 2 bases, there was a span of 19 bases.

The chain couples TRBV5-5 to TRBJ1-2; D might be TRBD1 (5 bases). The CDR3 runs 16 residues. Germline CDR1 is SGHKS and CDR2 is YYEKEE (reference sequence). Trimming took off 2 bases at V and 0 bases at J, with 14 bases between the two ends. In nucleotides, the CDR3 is TGTGCCAGCAGCTTCCGGCTGGGGCCCCCTAACTATGGCTACACCTTC. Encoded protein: CASSFRLGPPNYGYTF.

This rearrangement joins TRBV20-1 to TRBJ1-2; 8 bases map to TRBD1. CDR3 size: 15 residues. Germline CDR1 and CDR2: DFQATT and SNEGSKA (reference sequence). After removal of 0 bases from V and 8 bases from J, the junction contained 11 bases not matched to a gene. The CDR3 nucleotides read TGCAGTGCTAGAGATCCCCGGACAGGGCAGGGGGGCTACACCTTC. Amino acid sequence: CSARDPRTGQGGYTF.

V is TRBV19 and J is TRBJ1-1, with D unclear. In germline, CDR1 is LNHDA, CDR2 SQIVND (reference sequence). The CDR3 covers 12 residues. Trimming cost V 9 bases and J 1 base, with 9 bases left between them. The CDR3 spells CASRGSNTEAFF. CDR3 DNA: TGTGCCAGCCGAGGGTCGAACACTGAAGCTTTCTTT.

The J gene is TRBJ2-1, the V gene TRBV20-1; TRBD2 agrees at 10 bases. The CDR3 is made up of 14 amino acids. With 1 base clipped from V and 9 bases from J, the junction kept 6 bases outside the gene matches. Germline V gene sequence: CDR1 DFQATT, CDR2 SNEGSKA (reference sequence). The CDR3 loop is CSARAGTSVREQFF. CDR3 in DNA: TGCAGTGCTAGAGCCGGGACTAGCGTACGTGAGCAGTTCTTC.

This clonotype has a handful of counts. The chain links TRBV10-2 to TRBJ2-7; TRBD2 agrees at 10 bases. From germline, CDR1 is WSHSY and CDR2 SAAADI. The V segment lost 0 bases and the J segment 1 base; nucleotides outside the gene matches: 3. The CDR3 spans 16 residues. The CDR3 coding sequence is TGCGCCAGCAGTGAGTCTAGCGGGGGGCGTTCCTACGAGCAGTACGTC. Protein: CASSESSGGRSYEQYV.